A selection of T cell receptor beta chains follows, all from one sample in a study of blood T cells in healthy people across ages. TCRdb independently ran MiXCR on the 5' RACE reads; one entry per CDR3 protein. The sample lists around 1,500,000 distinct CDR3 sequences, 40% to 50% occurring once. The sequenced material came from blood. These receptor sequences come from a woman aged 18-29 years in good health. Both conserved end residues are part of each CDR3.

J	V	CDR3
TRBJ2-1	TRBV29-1	CSVEWGIPSGGASNEQFF
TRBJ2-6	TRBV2	CASRMVSSGANVLTF
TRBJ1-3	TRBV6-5	CASRGGQFHSGNTIYF
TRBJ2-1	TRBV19	CATMGYNEQFF
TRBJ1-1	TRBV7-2	CASSGGRGLAEAFF
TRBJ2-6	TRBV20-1	CSATLPGLSLYGANVLTF
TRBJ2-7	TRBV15	CATSLRGGYYEQYF
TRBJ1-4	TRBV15	CATSSGSPREKLFF
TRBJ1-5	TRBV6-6	CASSYWRSGGNQPQHF
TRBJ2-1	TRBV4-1	CASSRSAGAFQDEQFF
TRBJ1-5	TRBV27	CASSPLTGGFNQPQHF
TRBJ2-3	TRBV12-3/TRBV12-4	CASRGTSGRADAQYF
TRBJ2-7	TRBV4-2	CASSPGQASGVYEQYF
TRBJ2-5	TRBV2	CASSEQPLSGQYF
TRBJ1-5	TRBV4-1	CASSPRDRGDNQPQHF
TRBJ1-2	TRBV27	CASRSGQAGYGYTF
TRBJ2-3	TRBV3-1	CASSLGLAGGPMQYF
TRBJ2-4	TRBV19	CASRRIGPIAKNIQYF
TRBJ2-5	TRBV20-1	CSASSPWGVQETLYF
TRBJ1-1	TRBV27	CASREGQVNTEAFF
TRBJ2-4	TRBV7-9	CASSLGSDPKQYF
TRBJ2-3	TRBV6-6	CASSYSGLASDTQYF
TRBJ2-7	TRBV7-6	CASSLGSFGHPYEQYF
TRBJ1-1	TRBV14	CASSQVGDLTEAFF
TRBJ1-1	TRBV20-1	CSASPPHGVDTEAFF
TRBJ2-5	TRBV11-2	CASSRPTSGWEETQYF
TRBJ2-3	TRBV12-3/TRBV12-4	CASRASWADTQYF
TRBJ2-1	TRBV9	CASSVYSSTNEQFF
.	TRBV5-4	CASSEAGTPYEQYF
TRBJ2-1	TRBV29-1	CSVPGLAGGHQFF
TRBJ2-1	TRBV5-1	CASSFQGHEQFF
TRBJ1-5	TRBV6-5	CASSPDTFACQPQHF
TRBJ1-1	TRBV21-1	CASSNRKEAFF
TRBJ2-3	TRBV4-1	CASSSSRGGGPDTQYF
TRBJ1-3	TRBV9	CASSNVGGSGNTIYF
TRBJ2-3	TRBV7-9	CASSFRLGAKDTQYF
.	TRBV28	CASSLSGTSIPYEQYF
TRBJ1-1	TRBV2	CASSEWGTGGGNTEAFF
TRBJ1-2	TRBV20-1	CSAPLDSWGGYTF
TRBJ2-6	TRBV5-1	CASSSAAGANVLTF
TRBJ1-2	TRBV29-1	CSAAALSYGYTF
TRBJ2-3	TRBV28	CASSRLAGGPQDGTQYF
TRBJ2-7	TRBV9	CASSVEGRTNTYEQYF
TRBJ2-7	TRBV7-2	CASSLVNSFYEQYF
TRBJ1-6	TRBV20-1	CSASGLQNSPLHF
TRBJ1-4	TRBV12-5	CASGSPGTGTGKLFF
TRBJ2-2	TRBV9	CASSVAGTVITGELFF
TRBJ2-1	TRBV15	CATSRQLAPTYNEQFF